The T cell receptor (beta chain) under discussion was sequenced for a study of cytomegalovirus exposure and HLA in healthy donors. The study, taken as a whole, reports: Three CMV-associated chains were confirmed in vitro to be specific for CMV antigens.

Data came from immunoSEQ multiplex PCR; TCRdb stores just in-frame clones and leaves some out. Here the sample spans 130,000 to 150,000 clones, 84% being singletons. Concerning this clone itself: The antigen is unknown.

The sequenced sample was PBMCs. The source is a woman aged 30 to 39 in good health and CMV-seronegative.

For the CDR3, the DNA is TGTGCCAGTCAACAGGGCACAAGGGGCAATGAGCAGTTCTTC. It specifies CASQQGTRGNEQFF. The V and J genes are TRBV7-9 and TRBJ2-1, with a possible D match to TRBD1 (6 bases). CDR1 and CDR2 (germline): SEHNR, FQNEAQ (reference sequence). V lost 9 bases, J lost 6 bases, and 18 bases lay in between. The CDR3 runs 14 residues.